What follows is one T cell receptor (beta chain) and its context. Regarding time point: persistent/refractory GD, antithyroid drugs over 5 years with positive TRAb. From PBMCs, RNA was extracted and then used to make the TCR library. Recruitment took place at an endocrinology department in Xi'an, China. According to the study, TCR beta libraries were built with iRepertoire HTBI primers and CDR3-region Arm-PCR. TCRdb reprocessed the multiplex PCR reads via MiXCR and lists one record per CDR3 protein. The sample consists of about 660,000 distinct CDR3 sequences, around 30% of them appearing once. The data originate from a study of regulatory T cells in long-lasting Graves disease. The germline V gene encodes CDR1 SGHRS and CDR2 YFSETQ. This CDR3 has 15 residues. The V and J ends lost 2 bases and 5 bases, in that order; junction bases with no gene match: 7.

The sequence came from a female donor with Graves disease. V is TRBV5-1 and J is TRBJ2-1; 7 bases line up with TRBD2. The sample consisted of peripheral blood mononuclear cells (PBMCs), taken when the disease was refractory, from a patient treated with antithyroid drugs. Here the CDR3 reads CASSFEAGTNNEQFF. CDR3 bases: TGCGCCAGCAGCTTTGAAGCGGGGACCAACAATGAGCAGTTCTTC.